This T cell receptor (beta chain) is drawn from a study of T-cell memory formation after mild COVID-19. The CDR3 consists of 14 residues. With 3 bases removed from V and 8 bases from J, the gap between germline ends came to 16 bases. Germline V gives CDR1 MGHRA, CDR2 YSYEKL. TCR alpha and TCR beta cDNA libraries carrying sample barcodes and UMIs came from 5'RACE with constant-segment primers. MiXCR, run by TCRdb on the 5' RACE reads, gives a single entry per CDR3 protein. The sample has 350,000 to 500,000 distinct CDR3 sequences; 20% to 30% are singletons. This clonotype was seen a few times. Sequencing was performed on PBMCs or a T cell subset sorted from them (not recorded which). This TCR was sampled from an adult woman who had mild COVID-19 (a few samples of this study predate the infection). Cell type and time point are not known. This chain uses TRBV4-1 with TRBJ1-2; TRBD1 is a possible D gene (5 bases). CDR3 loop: CASSQSWLGDGYTF. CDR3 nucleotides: TGCGCCAGCAGCCAGAGTTGGTTGGGGGACGGCTACACCTTC.